This section outlines one T cell receptor (delta chain) sequence together with its context. Its antigen remains unidentified. Translating this DNA gives a protein that differs at residue 8 from the TCRdb one, which belongs to a much larger clone; a read error is likely, and the protein shown is this translation. This entry comes from a study of γδ T cells in repeated Plasmodium falciparum infection. For the study at large: Age- and gender-matched Australian children served as comparison for malaria-exposed Malian children. Overall study findings and caveats: Vgamma9/Vdelta2+ repertoires stayed stably polyclonal over time and infection. In Vdelta2-negative, largely Vdelta1+, gammadelta repertoires, repeated controlled infections appeared to drive clonal selection waves.

Gammadelta T cells were flow-sorted from PBMC into Vgamma9/Vdelta2+ and Vdelta2-negative populations for bulk analysis. This CDR3 contains 17 residues. Germline CDR1 is TVYSNPD and CDR2 is GDNSRS (reference sequence). The germline V and J ends were trimmed by 2 bases and 0 bases, with 22 bases remaining between them. Both TRG and TRD chains were sequenced from each sorted sample. TCRdb reran clone calling via CATT on the multiplex PCR reads. The data contain 80,000 to 95,000 delta-chain clones, almost 1.5% of them singletons. The clonotype originates from a pool of human donors (malaria-infected and uninfected, not separated). The sample comprised gamma-delta T cells from blood. The chain is built from TRDV3 and TRDJ1; D is possibly TRDD2 (6 bases). TCRdb records no J gene; here it was assigned by comparing the DNA to germline. Here the CDR3 DNA reads TGTGCCTTTTCCTACGGAGGGACCCGAACTTACACCGATAAACTCATCTTT. It yields the protein CAFSYGGTRTYTDKLIF.